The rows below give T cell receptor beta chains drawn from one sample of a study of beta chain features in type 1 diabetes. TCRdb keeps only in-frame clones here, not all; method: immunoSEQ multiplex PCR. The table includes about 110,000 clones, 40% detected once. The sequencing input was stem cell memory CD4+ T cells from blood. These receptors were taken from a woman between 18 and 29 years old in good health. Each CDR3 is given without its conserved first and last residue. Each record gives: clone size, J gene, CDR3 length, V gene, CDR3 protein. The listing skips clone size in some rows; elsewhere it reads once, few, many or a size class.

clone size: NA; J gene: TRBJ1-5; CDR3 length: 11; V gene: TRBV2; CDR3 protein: ASSVRRDKPQH
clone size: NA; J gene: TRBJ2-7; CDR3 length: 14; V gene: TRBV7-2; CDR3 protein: ASSVTGVGFSRKQY
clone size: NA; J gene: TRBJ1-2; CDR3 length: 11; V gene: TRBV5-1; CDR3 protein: ASSSVDSYGYT
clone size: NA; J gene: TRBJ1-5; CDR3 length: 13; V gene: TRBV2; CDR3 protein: ASRRFGRGDQPQH
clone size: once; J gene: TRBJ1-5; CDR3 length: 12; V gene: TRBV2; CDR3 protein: ASKVTGGGQPQH
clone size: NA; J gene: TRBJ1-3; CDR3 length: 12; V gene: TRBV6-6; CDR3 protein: ASSYLRSGNTIY
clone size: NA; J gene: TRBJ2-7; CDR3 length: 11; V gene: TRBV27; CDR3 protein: ASRRSRIDEQY
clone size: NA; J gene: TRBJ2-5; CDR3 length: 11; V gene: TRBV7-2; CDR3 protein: ASRLADQETQY
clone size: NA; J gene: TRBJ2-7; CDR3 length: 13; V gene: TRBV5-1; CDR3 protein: ASSLSYRDSYEQY
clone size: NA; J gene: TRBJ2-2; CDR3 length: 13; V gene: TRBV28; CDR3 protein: ASSAPPGNTGELF
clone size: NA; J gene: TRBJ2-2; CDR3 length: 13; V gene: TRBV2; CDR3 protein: ASRGTGRYTGELF
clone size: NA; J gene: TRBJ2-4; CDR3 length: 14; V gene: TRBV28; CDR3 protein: ASSFYRGIAKNIQY
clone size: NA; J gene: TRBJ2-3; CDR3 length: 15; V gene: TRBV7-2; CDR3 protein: ASSLRSSASYTDTQY
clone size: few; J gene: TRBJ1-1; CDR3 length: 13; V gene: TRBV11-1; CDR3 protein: ASSVSRVLPLEAF
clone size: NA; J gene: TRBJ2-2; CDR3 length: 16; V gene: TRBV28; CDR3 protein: ASSLLSRTGANTGELF
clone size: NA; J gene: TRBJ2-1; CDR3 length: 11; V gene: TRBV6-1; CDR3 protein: ASSSTGTPTQF
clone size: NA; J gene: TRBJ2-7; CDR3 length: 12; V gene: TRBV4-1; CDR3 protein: ASSQGQWSDEQY
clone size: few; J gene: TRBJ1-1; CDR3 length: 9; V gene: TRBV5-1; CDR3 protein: ASIMNTEAF
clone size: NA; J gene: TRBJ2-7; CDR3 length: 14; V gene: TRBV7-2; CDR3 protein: ASSLVYSGRSYEQY
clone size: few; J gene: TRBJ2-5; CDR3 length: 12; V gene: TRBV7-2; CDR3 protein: ASSVTSGKETQY
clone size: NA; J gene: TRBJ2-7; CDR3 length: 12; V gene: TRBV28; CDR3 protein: ASSPGTGVHEQY
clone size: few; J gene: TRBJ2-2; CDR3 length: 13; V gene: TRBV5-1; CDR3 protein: ASSVDWANTGELF
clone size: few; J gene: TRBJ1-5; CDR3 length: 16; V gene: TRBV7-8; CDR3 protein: ASSWAVRGSSSNQPQH